This T cell receptor beta chain stems from a study of OX40 agonist ivuxolimab in advanced cancers. Study-level background: Treatment of patients was with ivuxolimab, an agonistic anti-OX40 (CD134) antibody. Participants could have had prior anti-PD-1, anti-PD-L1 or anti-CTLA-4 therapy, and roughly 39% had some. Partial responses were achieved by three patients, of whom one had hepatocellular carcinoma and two had cutaneous melanoma.

Generated by immunoSEQ multiplex PCR, the TCRdb table keeps only in-frame clones and is missing some. The data hold about 33,000 clones, with approximately 84% observed a single time. This CDR3 contains 15 residues. From germline, CDR1 is MDHEN and CDR2 SYDVKM. V was clipped by 7 bases and J by 1 base, with 17 bases between them. Study-wide results and limits: Relative to CD4+, CD8+ T cells held more expanded clones on average.

In the case of this clone: The antigen is unknown.

The chain employs TRBV28 and TRBJ2-7; D might be TRBD1 or TRBD2, each matching 5 bases. Sequencing used CD4+ or CD8+ T cells sorted from blood, obtained in a trial of the OX40 agonist ivuxolimab. The TCR sequence derives from an adult with an advanced solid tumor such as melanoma, head and neck, liver or kidney cancer. DNA for the CDR3: TGTGCCAGCACCCTCCGGGACGGCGTTTCCTACGAGCAGTACTTC. Protein sequence: CASTLRDGVSYEQYF.